The 28 T cell receptor beta chains presented below share a single source sample, sequenced in a study of blood T cell repertoires in COVID-19. Method: immunoSEQ multiplex PCR; TCRdb's copy keeps in-frame clones and lacks some. Among about 200,000 clones, 90% to 95% were seen once, and the ten largest hold approximately 0.77%. Source material: peripheral blood. These receptors all stem from a man in his fifties or sixties with COVID-19, enrolled during active disease.

Note on this clone: Mismatch with germline at one junction end may stem from a read error. The chain employs TRBV19 and TRBJ1-5, with D maybe TRBD1 (6 bases). CDR1 and CDR2 (germline): LNHDA, SQIVND (reference sequence). CDR3 length: 16 amino acids. The DNA for the CDR3 is TGTGCCAGTAGAATAGAGGTGACCCAGGGGTATCAGCCCCAGCATTTT. It is translated as CASRIEVTQGYQPQHF.

The genes are TRBV28 and TRBJ2-1; 7 nucleotides align to TRBD2. Trimming cost V 6 bases and J 6 bases; bases outside gene matches: 11. The V gene's germline CDR1 is MDHEN and CDR2 SYDVKM. CDR3 length: 15 amino acids. CDR3 in DNA: TGTGCCAGCAGAATGGGCGGGAGTTCGAGCAATGAGCAGTTCTTC. Translation: CASRMGGSSSNEQFF. Combining the CDR3 with reference TRBV28 and TRBJ2-1 gives the whole variable domain DVKVTQSSRYLVKRTGEKVFLECVQDMDHENMFWYRQDPGLGLRLIYFSYDVKMKEKGDIPEGYSVSREKKERFSLILESASTNQTSMYLCASRMGGSSSNEQFFGPGTRLTVL.

This chain joins TRBV30 and TRBJ2-7, with 7 positions matching TRBD2. Germline V gene sequence: CDR1 GTSNPN, CDR2 SVGIG (reference sequence). Trimming cost V 2 bases and J 6 bases; bases outside gene matches: 10. This CDR3 has 14 amino acids. The CDR3 region is CAWSRAGRGSEQYF. DNA for the CDR3: TGTGCCTGGAGTCGGGCGGGGAGGGGCTCCGAGCAGTACTTC.

The genes are TRBV11-2 and TRBJ1-2; 8 bases are shared with TRBD1. This CDR3 has 15 residues. CDR1 is SGHAT, CDR2 FQNNGV, per germline. J gave up 3 bases and V 4 bases, and 7 bases lay outside the gene matches. As DNA, the CDR3 is TGTGCCAGCAGCTCTTGGACAGGGATTGACTATGGCTACACCTTC. Encoded protein: CASSSWTGIDYGYTF. Combining the CDR3 with reference TRBV11-2 and TRBJ1-2 gives the whole variable domain EAGVAQSPRYKIIEKRQSVAFWCNPISGHATLYWYQQILGQGPKLLIQFQNNGVVDDSQLPKDRFSAERLKGVDSTLKIQPAKLEDSAVYLCASSSWTGIDYGYTFGSGTRLTVV.

On this clone itself: The junction departs from the called germline gene at one end, perhaps through a read error. The J gene is TRBJ2-7, the V gene TRBV18; no clear D. Germline V gene data show CDR1 as KGHSH and CDR2 as LQKENI. The CDR3 spans 13 residues. The CDR3, as DNA: TGTGCCAGCTCACCCCTAGACTCCAACGAGCAGTACTTC. Its protein product is CASSPLDSNEQYF.

V gene TRBV6-5 combines with J gene TRBJ1-2; D remains ambiguous. Trimming took off 5 bases at V and 7 bases at J, with 14 bases between the two ends. Germline V CDR1 and CDR2: MNHEY, SVGAGI. This CDR3 has 13 amino acids. CDR3 sequence reads: CASSQPARGGYTF. As DNA, the CDR3 is TGTGCCAGCAGTCAACCCGCTCGGGGTGGCTACACCTTC.

J is TRBJ1-5 and V is TRBV19; D is unresolved. The V and J ends lost 7 bases and 3 bases respectively, with 13 bases between them. This CDR3 contains 14 residues. Germline CDR1 LNHDA, CDR2 SQIVND (reference sequence). This chain's CDR3 is CASTEAGTNQPQHF. As DNA, the CDR3 is TGTGCCAGTACCGAGGCGGGTACCAATCAGCCCCAGCATTTT.

Regarding this clone: Different DNA sequences within this sample yield the same CDR3. The chain couples TRBV5-1 to TRBJ2-3; D is possibly TRBD2 (6 bases). The CDR3 runs 15 residues. V dropped 3 bases and J dropped 0 bases, with 11 bases sitting between them. Germline V CDR1 and CDR2: SGHRS, YFSETQ. CDR3 sequence (DNA): TGCGCCAGCAGCTCCTTAGCGGAAAGCACAGATACGCAGTATTTT. Its translation: CASSSLAESTDTQYF.

This clone was observed once. The chain uses TRBV3-1 (or the pseudogene TRBV3-2) and TRBJ2-1; D is perhaps TRBD2 (5 bases). The CDR3 runs 17 residues. Germline V gene data show CDR1 as LGHDT and CDR2 as YNNKEL (reference sequence). V was pared by 8 bases and J by 1 base, with 21 bases between. CDR3 coding DNA: TGTGCCAGCCGGGCGAGGGCCGTAGGAGGATCCTACAATGAGCAGTTCTTC. Translating gives CASRARAVGGSYNEQFF.

This sequence joins TRBV12-3 or TRBV12-4 and TRBJ2-7; possible D gene TRBD1, 5 bases. This CDR3 is 12 amino acids long. Trimming removed 5 bases at V and 5 bases at J, with 10 bases between. In DNA, the CDR3 is TGTGCCAGCAGTGACAGCTACCACGAGCAGTACTTC. Its translation: CASSDSYHEQYF.

For this clone: Other DNA sequences in the sample encode the same CDR3. The chain joins TRBV18 to TRBJ1-1, with D hard to call. This CDR3 is built from 15 residues. The V and J ends lost 3 bases and 0 bases respectively, with 11 bases between them. CDR1 is KGHSH, CDR2 LQKENI, per germline. The DNA of the CDR3 is TGTGCCAGCTCACCCAGGCGAGGGATGAACACTGAAGCTTTCTTT. Translation gives CASSPRRGMNTEAFF.

The chain recombines TRBV10-3 with TRBJ2-1, with 11 bases lining up with TRBD2. The length of the CDR3 is 16 residues. The V and J ends lost 4 bases and 0 bases, in that order; junction bases with no gene match: 2. Per germline, CDR1 ENHRY and CDR2 SYGVKD. In DNA form, the CDR3 reads TGTGCCATCAGTGCTAGCGGGAGGAACTCCTACAATGAGCAGTTCTTC. This codes for CAISASGRNSYNEQFF.

V usage is TRBV3-1 (or the pseudogene TRBV3-2) and J usage is TRBJ2-7, with D possibly TRBD2 on 6 matching bases. Germline values: CDR1 LGHDT, CDR2 YNNKEL (reference sequence). CDR3 length: 16 amino acids. Trimming pared 0 bases from V and 4 bases from J, leaving 16 bases between. CDR3 in DNA: TGTGCCAGCAGCCAAGAGGTCGCTATCGGGGGTTACGAGCAGTACTTC. Encoded protein: CASSQEVAIGGYEQYF.

The rearrangement links TRBV2 to TRBJ2-6; 7 nucleotides agree with TRBD1. This CDR3 has 16 amino acids. The trim removed 8 bases at V and 3 bases at J, leaving 10 bases unmatched. CDR1 SNHLY and CDR2 FYNNEI come from the germline V gene. In nucleotides, the CDR3 is TGTGCCAGCGAAGGACAGGCCGCCTATGGGGCCAACGTCCTGACTTTC. It codes for CASEGQAAYGANVLTF.

The chain has TRBV6-5 and TRBJ2-1; D remains ambiguous. Deletions cut 2 bases from V and 1 base from J, with 12 bases between. Germline values: CDR1 MNHEY, CDR2 SVGAGI. The CDR3 has 16 residues. CDR3: CASSYTLSRSYNEQFF. The CDR3 nucleotides read TGTGCCAGCAGTTACACCCTGAGCAGGTCCTACAATGAGCAGTTCTTC.

The rearrangement uses TRBV27 and TRBJ1-1; TRBD1 aligns across 7 bases. Germline CDR1 reads MNHEY; CDR2 reads SMNVEV (reference sequence). The CDR3 sequence is 15 residues long. J was trimmed by 6 bases and V by 5 bases; bases with no gene match: 12. The CDR3 loop is CASSRHRGVSPEAFF. In DNA form, the CDR3 reads TGTGCCAGCAGTCGACACAGGGGAGTGAGCCCTGAAGCTTTCTTT.

The rearrangement uses TRBV11-2 and TRBJ1-1; the match to TRBD1 covers 9 bases. V lost 4 bases and J lost 5; bases outside the gene matches: 20. Germline CDR1 and CDR2: SGHAT and FQNNGV. There are 19 residues in the CDR3. As DNA, the CDR3 is TGTGCCAGCAGCTCCGGGACAGGGACCTACTTAGGGCCGGATACTGAAGCTTTCTTT. Translated: CASSSGTGTYLGPDTEAFF.

The chain carries TRBV7-6 and TRBJ2-7; 10 positions match TRBD2. The CDR3 is 16 residues long. Germline CDR1 and CDR2: SGHVS and FNYEAQ. With V trimmed by 2 bases and J by 1 base, 5 bases remained unmatched. The CDR3 is CASSLYLAGASYEQYF. The CDR3 region has the DNA TGTGCCAGCAGCTTATACCTAGCGGGGGCTTCCTACGAGCAGTACTTC.

This chain uses TRBV11-2 with TRBJ2-1, with 8 bases identical to TRBD2. The CDR3 sequence is 15 residues long. V shed 5 bases, J shed 8 bases, and the junction held 11 bases outside the gene matches. Germline loops: CDR1 SGHAT, CDR2 FQNNGV. CDR3: CASSHTPSAGDEQFF. In DNA, the CDR3 is TGTGCCAGCAGCCATACACCATCAGCGGGAGATGAGCAGTTCTTC.

The chain recombines TRBV9 with TRBJ2-1; 10 bases fit TRBD2. V dropped 0 bases and J dropped 8; count of bases not matched to a gene: 14. Germline loops: CDR1 SGDLS, CDR2 YYNGEE. The CDR3 has 18 residues. DNA for the CDR3: TGTGCCAGCAGCGTAGGTCGATTGGGAGCGGGAGGGCCAGATGAGCAGTTCTTC. Translating gives CASSVGRLGAGGPDEQFF.

The chain is built from TRBV13 and TRBJ2-2; 9 bases map to TRBD1. The V gene end was trimmed by 4 bases and the J gene end by 8 bases; junction bases not matched to a gene: 11. There are 16 residues in the CDR3. Germline V lookup: CDR1 PRHDT, CDR2 FYEKMQ (reference sequence). DNA for the CDR3: TGTGCCAGCAGCTCTCGGACAGGGGCCGGGTTAGGGGAGCTGTTTTTT. This gives the protein CASSSRTGAGLGELFF.

V gene TRBV15 combines with J gene TRBJ1-1, with 7 positions matching TRBD1. Germline V gene lookup returns CDR1 LNHNV and CDR2 YYDKDF (reference sequence). J gave up 2 bases and V 6 bases, and 9 bases lay outside the gene matches. The CDR3 loop spans 15 amino acids. CDR3 DNA sequence: TGTGCCACCAGGGCCGGGACAGCGAGAAACACTGAAGCTTTCTTT. This encodes CATRAGTARNTEAFF.

The V and J genes are TRBV28 and TRBJ1-5, with D unclear. CDR1 and CDR2 (germline): MDHEN, SYDVKM. V dropped 6 bases and J dropped 3 bases, with 6 bases sitting between them. The CDR3 is 12 residues long. DNA of the CDR3: TGTGCCAGCAGGCGGAACAATCAGCCCCAGCATTTT. This gives the protein CASRRNNQPQHF.

This chain uses TRBV29-1 with TRBJ2-7, with 7 bases matching TRBD2. This CDR3 has 14 residues. Germline values: CDR1 SQVTM, CDR2 ANQGSEA. J lost 5 bases, V lost 4 bases, and 11 bases had no gene match. The CDR3: CSVAGGRTTDEQYF. The DNA for the CDR3 is TGCAGCGTTGCCGGCGGGAGAACGACGGACGAGCAGTACTTC.

The chain joins TRBV27 to TRBJ1-5; 7 bases are a match to TRBD1. This CDR3 is 15 amino acids long. Trimming cost V 3 bases and J 2 bases; bases outside gene matches: 4. Germline V gene data show CDR1 as MNHEY and CDR2 as SMNVEV (reference sequence). CDR3 nucleotide sequence: TGTGCCAGCAGTTTGACAGGGTTGGGCAATCAGCCCCAGCATTTT. Protein product: CASSLTGLGNQPQHF.

The chain is built from TRBV30 and TRBJ1-1; possible D gene TRBD1, 6 bases. V gave up 4 bases and J gave up 0 bases, with 12 bases separating them. The CDR3 runs to 14 residues. CDR1 and CDR2 from the germline V gene are GTSNPN and SVGIG (reference sequence). CDR3 nucleotides: TGTGCCTGGAAGAGGGGGGGGATGAACACTGAAGCTTTCTTT. Protein sequence: CAWKRGGMNTEAFF.

The V and J genes are TRBV29-1 and TRBJ2-7; 9 nucleotides match TRBD1. The length of the CDR3 is 14 residues. Germline lookup yields CDR1 SQVTM and CDR2 ANQGSEA. Losses at the gene ends were 5 bases for V and 5 bases for J; bases not matched to a gene: 10. The CDR3 bases are TGCAGCGTTTATAACCAACAGGGGGCCGACGAGCAGTACTTC. It codes for CSVYNQQGADEQYF.

The chain combines TRBV2 with TRBJ1-5; D remains ambiguous. The CDR3 length is 15 residues. Between the trimmed V and J ends, which lost 0 bases and 4 bases, there was a span of 10 bases. Germline V gene sequence: CDR1 SNHLY, CDR2 FYNNEI. The CDR3: CASSEASGGNQPQHF. CDR3 nucleotide sequence: TGTGCCAGCAGTGAAGCTTCGGGCGGGAATCAGCCCCAGCATTTT.